This T cell receptor (beta chain) was identified during a study of beta chain features in type 1 diabetes (dated by TCRdb to 2017 to 2018). Looking at the study overall: Mean age, gender distribution, total cell number and subset yield were not different between patients and healthy donors. A total of roughly 98,000,000 sorted cells were examined across all samples, and RNA yield correlated strongly with the number of cells per subset. The study compared the TCRB repertoires of sorted circulating CD4+ T cell subsets in recently diagnosed type 1 diabetes patients with those in matched healthy donors. Naive and central memory subsets were obtained from all 30 or so donors, but regulatory and stem cell-like memory subsets were isolated from only 8 patients and about 8 healthy donors.

The entire isolated RNA was reverse transcribed using the High Capacity cDNA Reverse Transcription Kit, and thus expressed TCRB transcripts were sequenced. Deep immunoSEQ sequencing was performed on naive, central memory and regulatory T cell samples, with an average of approximately 4 million total reads per sample. Sorted cells were lysed in RLT buffer and RNA was extracted with DNase-treated RNeasy Micro or Mini kits, depending on cell number. To prevent cross-contamination, each cell subset was processed individually, whereas patient and healthy donor samples were processed jointly. Using the immunoSEQ multiplex PCR, TCRB sequences were amplified from cDNA into 87-bp fragments spanning the CDR3 region. Sequencing of the amplicons was done on the Illumina HiSeq platform. Processing in the source paper ran as follows. PCR bias was computationally corrected using synthetic template baselines, reads within Hamming distance 2 were collapsed, and singletons that could not be merged were discarded. By aligning reads against IMGT, V, D and J genes, CDR3 length, and insertions or deletions at six rearrangement sites were assigned. Within each subset, clonotype counts were normalized to the number of sorted cells before true diversity and Gini coefficients were calculated with the tcR R package. Repertoire sharing was quantified using the overlap coefficient calculated on TCRB nucleotide sequences. The table was pulled from immuneACCESS by TCRdb, which kept in-frame rearrangements only. Such tables lose some clones; where checked, under half of the loss comes from unresolved V genes, and the rest has no known cause. The DNA gave D and trimming, while V, J and clone size come from that table. For this sample the table gives about 240,000 clones, of which less than 35% were detected only once. The ten largest clones take up 4% of the sample.

From each donor, a single peripheral blood sample of about 120 mL on average was drawn into heparinised tubes. A BD FACSAria II was used to sort naive, central memory, regulatory and stem cell-like memory CD4+ T cells with a panel that included CD45RO, CCR7, CD25, CD127, CD95 and CD27. A purity above 95% was achieved for all sorted populations. Right away, PBMCs were isolated by Lymphoprep density gradient centrifugation and were stained directly, with no culture step. So that batch effects would be minimized, each experiment stained and sorted samples in pairs, pairing one healthy donor with one patient. Germline trimming amounts to 3 bases on V and 6 bases on J, with 4 as the count of junction bases outside the gene matches. The CDR3 numbers 15 residues from cysteine through phenylalanine. Only the CDR3 DNA is retained, 45 bases long and in frame from the first base. The germline V gene encodes CDR1 SGHDN and CDR2 FVKESK.

Details on this clone: No cognate antigen has been identified for it. The sample holds no much larger clone one base away, and base qualities are not on file.

General study outcomes and caveats: Naive, central memory and regulatory TCRB repertoires appeared to be more alike among patients than among healthy donors. A moderate but significant shortening of TCRB CDR3 length was observed in type 1 diabetes patients in all four CD4+ subsets. Because cDNA was sequenced instead of genomic DNA, activated cells with high expression could be over-represented, although the groups did not differ in activation or CD3 levels. HLA sub-analyses involved small numbers of individuals, so any influence of HLA type on TCRB rearrangement remained unresolved. Patients with type 1 diabetes made fewer insertions and deleted more nucleotides at VDJ recombination sites, implying thymic rearrangement abnormalities. Shorter templates might have been favored by PCR, but patient and control samples were amplified and corrected together, so both groups would have been affected equally by any skew.

The rearranged chain carries TRBV14 and TRBJ2-7; TRBD2 matches 14 bases in the middle. The sample taken for sequencing was central memory CD4+ T cells from blood. This receptor was obtained from a man between 25 and 39 years old in good health. The DNA is as follows: TGTGCCAGCAGCCAGACTAGCGGGAGGGTACGCGAGCAGTACTTC. It encodes CASSQTSGRVREQYF.